This TCR beta chain was captured by sequencing in a study of blood T cells in healthy people across ages. A second PCR, run for about 7 to 11 cycles, used a sample-barcoded 5' primer plus a J-beta primer mix. TCRdb recomputed calls from the 5' RACE reads with MiXCR, one row per CDR3 protein. The data show approximately 780,000 distinct CDR3 sequences, roughly 24% seen once. The CDR3 sequence is 13 residues long. Germline V CDR1 and CDR2: DFQATT, SNEGSKA (reference sequence). Trimming cost V 1 base and J 1 base, with 4 bases left between them. The data were also submitted as part of a second study, on T cells of mothers and their children. That study reports: For each mother, over 9 million TCR beta CDR3 reads were obtained, and for each child, a few million. Related mother and child pairs showed slightly greater overlap (not significant) than unrelated pairs did.

Input material: blood. The clonotype originates from a boy between 10 and 17 years old in good health. The chain uses TRBV20-1 and TRBJ2-2; no reliable D call. The CDR3 DNA sequence: TGCAGTGCTAGAGTCCTGAACACCGGGGAGCTGTTTTTT. Encoded protein: CSARVLNTGELFF.